A single sample gave rise to the 28 T cell receptor beta chains below, sequenced in a study of T cell repertoires in cytomegalovirus infection. The antigens of these receptors remain unknown. MiXCR was run by TCRdb on the reads, yielding one entry per CDR3 protein. The table shows about 78,000 distinct CDR3 sequences, with approximately 40% occurring only once. Source: CD8+ T cells from cultured PBMCs, taken from culture after CMV antigen stimulation. The origin of the receptors is a human donor in good health (CMV status not recorded). Some clones in this sample may be carry-over from other donors' samples.

The rearrangement links TRBV4-1 to TRBJ1-2; 8 bases fit TRBD1. Trimming at V came to 3 bases and at J to 8 bases, leaving 8 bases not matched to a gene. This CDR3 has 14 amino acids. Germline-derived CDR1 and CDR2 are MGHRA and YSYEKL. This CDR3 reads CASSQNRQGYGYTF. CDR3 bases: TGCGCCAGCAGCCAGAACAGACAGGGGTACGGCTACACCTTC.

This chain uses TRBV15 with TRBJ2-1; a weak D match, TRBD2 (5 bases). The CDR3 is 15 residues long. The V gene's germline CDR1 is LNHNV and CDR2 YYDKDF (reference sequence). Trimming shortened V by 5 bases and J by 2 bases, and 13 bases separated the two germline ends. This chain's CDR3 is CATSLERAAYNEQFF. CDR3 sequence (DNA): TGTGCCACCAGCCTCGAGAGGGCAGCCTACAATGAGCAGTTCTTC.

The chain uses TRBV5-6 and TRBJ2-3; D possibly uses TRBD1 or TRBD2 (5 bases each). From germline, CDR1 is SGHDT and CDR2 YYEEEE. This CDR3 has 12 residues. V lost 4 bases and J lost 8, with 11 bases in between. CDR3 residues: CASSPTGRTQYF. The CDR3 DNA follows: TGTGCCAGCAGCCCGACGGGGCGTACGCAGTATTTT. Variable domain in full (rest from reference TRBV5-6 and TRBJ2-3): DAGVTQSPTHLIKTRGQQVTLRCSPKSGHDTVSWYQQALGQGPQFIFQYYEEEERQRGNFPDRFSGHQFPNYSSELNVNALLLGDSALYLCASSPTGRTQYFGPGTRLTVL.

In its sample, this clonotype was seen a few times. V usage is TRBV19 and J usage is TRBJ1-2, with TRBD1 matching 7 bases. Looked up from germline, CDR1 is LNHDA and CDR2 is SQIVND (reference sequence). V lost 5 bases and J lost 4; bases outside the gene matches: 10. There are 15 residues in the CDR3. CDR3 nucleotide sequence: TGTGCCAGTAGTGACCACTTGGGGGACAGCTATGGCTACACCTTC. Residues: CASSDHLGDSYGYTF.

The rearrangement links TRBV11-2 to TRBJ1-1; no clear D gene. CDR3 length: 12 amino acids. CDR1 is SGHAT and CDR2 is FQNNGV in the germline V gene. The V gene lost 6 bases and the J gene lost 8 bases, with 13 bases spanning the gap. CDR3 region: CASSSPILEAFF. The CDR3 bases are TGTGCCAGCAGTTCCCCTATCCTGGAAGCTTTCTTT.

The chain uses TRBV4-1 and TRBJ2-1, with 8 bases fitting TRBD1. V lost 3 bases and J lost 0; bases outside the gene matches: 7. CDR1 MGHRA and CDR2 YSYEKL come from the germline V gene. The CDR3 contains 17 residues. CDR3 protein: CASSQIRTGSSYNEQFF. The CDR3 nucleotides are TGCGCCAGCAGCCAGATTCGGACAGGGAGCTCCTACAATGAGCAGTTCTTC.

This sequence joins TRBV25-1 and TRBJ1-1, with D unclear. CDR1 and CDR2 (germline): MGHDK, SYGVNS. This CDR3 has 11 amino acids. V was clipped by 8 bases and J by 6 bases, with 10 bases between them. The CDR3 protein is CASAGVSEAFF. In nucleotides, the CDR3 is TGTGCCAGCGCGGGAGTTTCTGAAGCTTTCTTT.

This clonotype showed up just a few times. The chain uses TRBV7-9 and TRBJ2-7, with a possible D match to TRBD2 (5 bases). The V gene's germline CDR1 is SEHNR and CDR2 FQNEAQ (reference sequence). V was trimmed by 4 bases and J by 3 bases, leaving 13 bases between them. The CDR3 runs to 14 residues. The CDR3 coding sequence is TGTGCCAGCAGCTCCCCCTCGGCGGGCTACGAGCAGTACTTC. Its protein product is CASSSPSAGYEQYF.

The chain joins TRBV20-1 to TRBJ1-2, with no clear D. The CDR3 runs to 14 residues. The germline V gene encodes CDR1 DFQATT and CDR2 SNEGSKA (reference sequence). V shed 0 bases and J shed 2 bases, with 10 bases lying between them. CDR3 protein: CSARDLRLNYGYTF. The CDR3 nucleotides are TGCAGTGCTAGAGATTTGCGCCTGAACTATGGCTACACCTTC.

This sequence joins TRBV5-4 and TRBJ1-5; possible D gene TRBD1, 6 bases. The V and J ends lost 0 bases and 3 bases respectively, with 7 bases between them. The germline CDR1 and CDR2 sequences are SGHNT and YYREEE (reference sequence). The CDR3 loop spans 14 amino acids. This CDR3 reads CASSLAGANQPQHF. Written as DNA, the CDR3 is TGTGCCAGCAGCTTGGCGGGGGCCAATCAGCCCCAGCATTTT.

This clonotype has just a few counts. This chain links TRBV7-6 with TRBJ2-3; D remains ambiguous. Per the germline V gene, CDR1 is SGHVS and CDR2 is FNYEAQ. V shed 5 bases and J shed 0 bases, with 15 bases lying between them. The CDR3 covers 16 residues. The CDR3 DNA follows: TGTGCCAGCAGCCCTATCGCGCTACCTAGCACAGATACGCAGTATTTT. Amino acids: CASSPIALPSTDTQYF.

The chain links TRBV7-2 to TRBJ2-7; TRBD2 aligns across 8 bases. Germline loops: CDR1 SGHTA, CDR2 FQGNSA. The length of the CDR3 is 12 residues. CDR3 coding DNA: TGTGCGACGGGAGGGAGTAAGGACGAGCAGTACTTC. Its protein is CATGGSKDEQYF.

This clonotype turned up a few times. The chain links TRBV12-3 or TRBV12-4 to TRBJ1-1, with TRBD1 identical over 9 bases. Germline trimming cut 5 bases from V and 6 bases from J; bases unmatched to any gene: 7. The length of the CDR3 is 14 residues. The CDR3 spells CASSARDRAPEAFF. Here the CDR3 DNA reads TGTGCCAGCAGTGCCCGGGACAGGGCACCTGAAGCTTTCTTT.

This sequence joins TRBV6-6 and TRBJ1-5, with TRBD1 matching over 7 bases. The V segment lost 6 bases and the J segment 4 bases; nucleotides outside the gene matches: 6. CDR3 size: 14 residues. The germline CDR1 and CDR2 sequences are MNHNY and SVGAGI (reference sequence). This chain's CDR3 is CASRPGQLNQPQHF. The CDR3 DNA follows: TGTGCCAGCAGGCCGGGACAGTTAAATCAGCCCCAGCATTTT.

This chain connects TRBV6-6 to TRBJ1-4, with a weak D call TRBD1 (6 bases). V gave up 6 bases and J gave up 5 bases, with 19 bases separating them. Germline CDR1 MNHNY, CDR2 SVGAGI (reference sequence). The CDR3 spans 16 residues. Written as DNA, the CDR3 is TGTGCCAGCAGCTACAGGGAGGGCCTAATAAATGAAAAACTGTTTTTT. It encodes CASSYREGLINEKLFF.

The V call is TRBV7-9, the J call TRBJ1-1; D might be TRBD1 (5 bases). Germline V CDR1 and CDR2: SEHNR, FQNEAQ (reference sequence). V dropped 5 bases and J dropped 1 base, with 23 bases sitting between them. This CDR3 has 18 amino acids. The CDR3 loop is CASSQHDIYTGANTEAFF. DNA for the CDR3: TGTGCCAGCAGCCAACACGACATATATACAGGCGCGAACACTGAAGCTTTCTTT.

Comments on this clonotype: Relative to the germline gene, one junction end is altered; a read error may explain this. This CDR3 is CASSVGANNEQFF. The CDR3 DNA follows: TGTGCTAGCAGCGTCGGGGCAAACAATGAGCAGTTCTTC. This rearrangement joins TRBV7-7 to TRBJ2-1; D tentatively fits TRBD1 or TRBD2 (5 bases each). This CDR3 spans 13 amino acids. The germline CDR1 and CDR2 sequences are SSHAT and FNYEAQ (reference sequence).

The chain joins TRBV27 to TRBJ1-4, with D perhaps matching TRBD1 (5 bases). V lost 5 bases and J 6 bases, leaving 10 bases between the germline ends. The CDR3 spans 13 residues. Germline CDR1 is MNHEY and CDR2 is SMNVEV (reference sequence). Written as DNA, the CDR3 is TGTGCCAGCAGTCCCCGGACATATGAAAAACTGTTTTTT. Its protein is CASSPRTYEKLFF.

CDR3 protein: CASSLDGGSYNEQFF. Here the CDR3 DNA reads TGTGCCAGCAGCTTAGACGGAGGCTCCTACAATGAGCAGTTCTTC. The chain recombines TRBV7-6 with TRBJ2-1; a possible D gene is TRBD2 (5 bases). The CDR3 is 15 residues long. Germline V gives CDR1 SGHVS, CDR2 FNYEAQ. Trimming took 1 base from V and 0 from J, leaving 7 bases between them.

The chain combines TRBV4-1 with TRBJ1-2; D perhaps matches TRBD1 (6 bases). The germline V and J ends were trimmed by 3 bases and 0 bases, with 14 bases remaining between them. The germline V gene has CDR1 MGHRA and CDR2 YSYEKL. The CDR3 sequence is 16 residues long. CDR3 in DNA: TGCGCCAGCAGCCATCTTACAGGGACCCCTAACTATGGCTACACCTTC. Translated, it gives CASSHLTGTPNYGYTF.

This clonotype was seen more than once but under ten times. The chain uses TRBV7-8 and TRBJ2-1; the match to TRBD2 covers 13 bases. Germline-derived CDR1 and CDR2 are SGHVS and FQNEAQ. The CDR3 is 18 residues long. The V and J ends lost 5 bases and 1 base, in that order; junction bases with no gene match: 8. CDR3 protein: CASSPGLAGIPSYNEQFF. The CDR3 region has the DNA TGTGCCAGCAGCCCGGGACTAGCGGGGATCCCGTCCTACAATGAGCAGTTCTTC.

This clonotype was recorded at least ten times. The chain combines TRBV4-1 with TRBJ2-1; D perhaps matches TRBD1 (6 bases). The CDR3 has 15 residues. Germline V lookup: CDR1 MGHRA, CDR2 YSYEKL. The germline V and J ends were trimmed by 5 bases and 0 bases, with 11 bases remaining between them. The CDR3 spells CASSYRVSSYNEQFF. In nucleotides, the CDR3 is TGCGCCAGCAGCTACAGGGTAAGCTCCTACAATGAGCAGTTCTTC.

The V gene is TRBV7-6, the J gene TRBJ1-1, with D unclear. Looked up from germline, CDR1 is SGHVS and CDR2 is FNYEAQ. The V end lost 2 bases, the J end lost 3 bases, and 10 bases lay between the germline ends. The CDR3 consists of 14 residues. The CDR3 DNA reads TGTGCCAGCAGCTTATCCGGACGTGACACTGAAGCTTTCTTT. The encoded protein is CASSLSGRDTEAFF.

V and J are TRBV6-5 and TRBJ1-4, with D possibly being TRBD1 (6 bases). The CDR3 is made up of 15 amino acids. Trimming removed 1 base at V and 7 bases at J, with 13 bases between. The germline V gene has CDR1 MNHEY and CDR2 SVGAGI. The CDR3 sequence: CASSYFGQRGEKLFF. CDR3 bases: TGTGCCAGCAGTTACTTTGGACAGAGGGGTGAAAAACTGTTTTTT.

This clonotype was counted only a few times. The chain links TRBV5-1 to TRBJ2-3; D not certain. The V gene's germline CDR1 is SGHRS and CDR2 YFSETQ. V shed 3 bases and J shed 3 bases, with 14 bases lying between them. The CDR3 extends over 15 amino acids. The CDR3 is CASSYAARRTDTQYF. For the CDR3, the DNA is TGCGCCAGCAGCTACGCGGCTCGTAGGACAGATACGCAGTATTTT. Combining the CDR3 with reference TRBV5-1 and TRBJ2-3 gives the whole variable domain KAGVTQTPRYLIKTRGQQVTLSCSPISGHRSVSWYQQTPGQGLQFLFEYFSETQRNKGNFPGRFSGRQFSNSRSEMNVSTLELGDSALYLCASSYAARRTDTQYFGPGTRLTVL.

This clonotype has a handful of counts. This chain joins TRBV25-1 and TRBJ2-7; a possible D gene is TRBD1 (5 bases). Germline V lookup: CDR1 MGHDK, CDR2 SYGVNS. The CDR3 runs 14 residues. The V and J ends lost 4 bases and 3 bases respectively, with 13 bases between them. CDR3 in DNA: TGTGCCAGCAGTGCGTGGAGCAGGGACTACGAGCAGTACTTC. Protein: CASSAWSRDYEQYF.

V is TRBV9 and J is TRBJ1-2; D is ambiguous. Germline lookup yields CDR1 SGDLS and CDR2 YYNGEE. Trimming removed 3 bases at V and 7 bases at J, with 13 bases between. The CDR3 is 13 residues long. The CDR3 loop is CASSAQGSGGYTF. The DNA of the CDR3 is TGTGCCAGCAGCGCGCAAGGGAGTGGTGGCTACACCTTC.

This clonotype was observed once. This chain uses TRBV2 with TRBJ2-3; D remains ambiguous. The CDR3 sequence is 12 residues long. Germline CDR1 reads SNHLY; CDR2 reads FYNNEI. V gave up 11 bases and J gave up 5 bases, with 14 bases separating them. CDR3 residues: CAVLSDGDTQYF. In nucleotides, the CDR3 is TGTGCCGTCCTTTCGGATGGAGATACGCAGTATTTT.